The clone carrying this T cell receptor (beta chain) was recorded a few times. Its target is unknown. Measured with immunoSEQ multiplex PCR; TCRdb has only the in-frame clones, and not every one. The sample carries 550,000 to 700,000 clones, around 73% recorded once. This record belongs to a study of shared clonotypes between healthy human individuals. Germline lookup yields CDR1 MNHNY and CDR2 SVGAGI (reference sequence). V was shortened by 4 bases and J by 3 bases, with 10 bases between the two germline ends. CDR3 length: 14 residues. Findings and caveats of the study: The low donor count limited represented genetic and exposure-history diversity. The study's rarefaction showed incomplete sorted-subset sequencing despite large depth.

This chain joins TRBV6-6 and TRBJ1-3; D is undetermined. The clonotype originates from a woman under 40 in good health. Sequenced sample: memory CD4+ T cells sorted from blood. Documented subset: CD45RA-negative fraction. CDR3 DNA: TGTGCCAGCAGTTCCGGGTTGATTGGAAACACCATATATTTT. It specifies CASSSGLIGNTIYF.